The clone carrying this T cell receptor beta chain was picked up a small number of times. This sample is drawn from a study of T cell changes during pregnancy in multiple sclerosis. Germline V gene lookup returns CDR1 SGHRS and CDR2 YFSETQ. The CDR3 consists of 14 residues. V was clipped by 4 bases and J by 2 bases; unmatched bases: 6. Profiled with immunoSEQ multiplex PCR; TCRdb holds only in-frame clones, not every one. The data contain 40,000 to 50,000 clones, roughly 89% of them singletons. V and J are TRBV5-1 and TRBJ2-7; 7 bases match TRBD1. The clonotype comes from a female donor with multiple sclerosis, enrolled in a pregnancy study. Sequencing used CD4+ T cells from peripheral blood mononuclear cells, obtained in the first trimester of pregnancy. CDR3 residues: CASSAGTATYEQYF. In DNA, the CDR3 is TGCGCCAGCAGCGCCGGGACAGCCACCTACGAGCAGTACTTC. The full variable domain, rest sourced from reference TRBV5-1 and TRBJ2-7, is KAGVTQTPRYLIKTRGQQVTLSCSPISGHRSVSWYQQTPGQGLQFLFEYFSETQRNKGNFPGRFSGRQFSNSRSEMNVSTLELGDSALYLCASSAGTATYEQYFGPGTRLTVT.